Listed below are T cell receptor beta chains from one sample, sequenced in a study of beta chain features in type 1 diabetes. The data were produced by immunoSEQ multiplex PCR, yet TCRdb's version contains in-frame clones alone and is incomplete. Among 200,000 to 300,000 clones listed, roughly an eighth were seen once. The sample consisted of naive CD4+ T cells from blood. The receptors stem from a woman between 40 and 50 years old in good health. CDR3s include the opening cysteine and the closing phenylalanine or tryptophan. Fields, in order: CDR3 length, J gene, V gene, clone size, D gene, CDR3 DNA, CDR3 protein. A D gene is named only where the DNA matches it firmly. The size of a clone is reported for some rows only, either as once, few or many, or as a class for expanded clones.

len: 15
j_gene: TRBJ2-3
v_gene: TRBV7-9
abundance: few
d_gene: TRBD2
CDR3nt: TGTGCCAGCAGCTTGGGGACTAGCGGGGGAAGTACGCAGTATTTT
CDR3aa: CASSLGTSGGSTQYF

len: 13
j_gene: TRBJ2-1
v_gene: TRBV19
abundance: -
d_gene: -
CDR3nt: TGTGCCAGTAGTATGATTCGGGGGAATGAGCAGTTCTTC
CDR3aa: CASSMIRGNEQFF

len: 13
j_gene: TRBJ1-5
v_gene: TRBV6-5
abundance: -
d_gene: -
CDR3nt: TGTGCCAGCAGTTCCGACAGATATCAGCCCCAGCATTTT
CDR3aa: CASSSDRYQPQHF

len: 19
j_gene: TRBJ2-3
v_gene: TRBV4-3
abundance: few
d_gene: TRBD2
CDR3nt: TGCGCCAGCAGCCAAGATAGCGGCGTTGGCGGGGGGACGTCAGATACGCAGTATTTT
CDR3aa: CASSQDSGVGGGTSDTQYF

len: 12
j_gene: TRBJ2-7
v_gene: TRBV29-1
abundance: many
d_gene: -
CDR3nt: TGCAGCGTCCTTTCGGGGGCCTACGAGCAGTACTTC
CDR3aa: CSVLSGAYEQYF

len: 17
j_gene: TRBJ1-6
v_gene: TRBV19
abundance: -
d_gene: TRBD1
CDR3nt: TGTGCCAGTGCGGGGACAGGGACCCAGAAATATAATTCACCCCTCCACTTT
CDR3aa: CASAGTGTQKYNSPLHF

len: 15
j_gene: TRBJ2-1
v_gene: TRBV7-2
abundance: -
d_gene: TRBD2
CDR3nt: TGTGCCAGCAGCTGGAGCGGGGGGACGTACAATGAGCAGTTCTTC
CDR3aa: CASSWSGGTYNEQFF

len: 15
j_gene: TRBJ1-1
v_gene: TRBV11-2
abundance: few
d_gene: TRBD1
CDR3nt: TGTGCCAGCAGCTTATCTGGGACAGAAGGCACTGAAGCTTTCTTT
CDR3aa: CASSLSGTEGTEAFF

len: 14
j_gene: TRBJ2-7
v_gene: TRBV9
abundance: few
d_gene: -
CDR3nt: TGTGCCAGCAGCGTAGAAGCGGTGTCCTACGAGCAGTACTTC
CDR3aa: CASSVEAVSYEQYF

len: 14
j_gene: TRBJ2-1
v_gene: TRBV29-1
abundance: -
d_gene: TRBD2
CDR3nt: TGCAGCGTGACTTCGCGGGGGTCCTACAATGAGCAGTTCTTC
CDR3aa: CSVTSRGSYNEQFF

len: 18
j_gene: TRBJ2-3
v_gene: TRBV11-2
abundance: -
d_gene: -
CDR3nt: TGTGCCAGCAGCTCCCCTGGATTCGGGGTTGCGGATACGGATACGCAGTATTTT
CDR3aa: CASSSPGFGVADTDTQYF

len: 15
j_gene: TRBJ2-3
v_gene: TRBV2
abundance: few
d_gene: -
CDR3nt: TGTGCCAGCAGTGATGGGAGTATTAGGGCAGATACGCAGTATTTT
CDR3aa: CASSDGSIRADTQYF

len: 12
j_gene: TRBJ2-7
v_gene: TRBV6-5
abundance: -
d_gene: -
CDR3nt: TGTGCCAGCAGTTTCAGGGGATACGAGCAGTACTTC
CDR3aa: CASSFRGYEQYF

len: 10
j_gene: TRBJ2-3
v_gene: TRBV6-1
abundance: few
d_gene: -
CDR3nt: TGTGCCAGCCTCGCAGATACGCAGTATTTT
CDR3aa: CASLADTQYF

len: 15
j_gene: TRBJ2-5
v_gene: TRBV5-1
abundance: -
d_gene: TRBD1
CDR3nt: TGCGCCAGCAGCTTAAGTCCGGACAGGCAAGAGACCCAGTACTTC
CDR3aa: CASSLSPDRQETQYF